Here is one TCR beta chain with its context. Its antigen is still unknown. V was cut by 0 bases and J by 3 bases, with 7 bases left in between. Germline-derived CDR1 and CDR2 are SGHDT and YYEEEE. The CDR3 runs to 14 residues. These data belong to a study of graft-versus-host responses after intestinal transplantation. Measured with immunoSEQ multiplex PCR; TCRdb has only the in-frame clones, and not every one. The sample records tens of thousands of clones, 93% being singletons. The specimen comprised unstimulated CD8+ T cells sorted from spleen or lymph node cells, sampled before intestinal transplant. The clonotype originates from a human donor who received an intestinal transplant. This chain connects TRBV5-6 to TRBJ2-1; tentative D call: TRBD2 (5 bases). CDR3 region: CASSLGGFYNEQFF. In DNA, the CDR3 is TGTGCCAGCAGCTTGGGCGGGTTCTACAATGAGCAGTTCTTC. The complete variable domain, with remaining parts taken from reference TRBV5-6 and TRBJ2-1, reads DAGVTQSPTHLIKTRGQQVTLRCSPKSGHDTVSWYQQALGQGPQFIFQYYEEEERQRGNFPDRFSGHQFPNYSSELNVNALLLGDSALYLCASSLGGFYNEQFFGPGTRLTVL.